This passage covers 9 T cell receptor beta chains from one sample sequenced in a study of OX40 agonist ivuxolimab in advanced cancers. Method: immunoSEQ multiplex PCR; TCRdb's copy keeps in-frame clones and lacks some. This table has tens of thousands of clones, roughly 84% appearing once. The sequences come from CD4+ or CD8+ T cells sorted from blood, collected in a trial of the OX40 agonist ivuxolimab. These TCRs come from an adult with an advanced solid tumor such as melanoma, head and neck, liver or kidney cancer.

V and J are TRBV2 and TRBJ1-5; the D gene is possibly TRBD1 (5 bases). This CDR3 is 15 amino acids long. The germline V and J ends were trimmed by 2 bases and 4 bases, with 12 bases remaining between them. Germline CDR1 is SNHLY and CDR2 is FYNNEI. The chain's CDR3 is CASSESVGGNQPQHF. The CDR3 DNA follows: TGTGCCAGCAGTGAATCTGTGGGGGGGAATCAGCCCCAGCATTTT.

This rearrangement joins TRBV5-1 to TRBJ1-1; D ambiguous. The CDR3 sequence is 14 residues long. The germline gives CDR1 SGHRS, CDR2 YFSETQ. Trimming took off 0 bases at V and 2 bases at J, with 8 bases between the two ends. CDR3 coding DNA: TGCGCCAGCAGCTTGGTCCTGGGAAACACTGAAGCTTTCTTT. It codes for CASSLVLGNTEAFF.

V usage is TRBV5-1 and J usage is TRBJ2-5; the match to TRBD2 covers 9 bases. CDR1 is SGHRS and CDR2 is YFSETQ in the germline V gene. This CDR3 spans 17 amino acids. V lost 4 bases to trimming and J lost 5 bases; unmatched junction nucleotides: 15. Here the CDR3 reads CASSSSGRSPRGETQYF. The CDR3 region has the DNA TGCGCCAGCAGCAGTAGCGGGAGATCCCCCCGGGGGGAGACCCAGTACTTC.

The chain joins TRBV30 to TRBJ2-1; the match to TRBD2 covers 10 bases. After removal of 1 base from V and 4 bases from J, the junction contained 4 bases not matched to a gene. There are 15 residues in the CDR3. Per the germline V gene, CDR1 is GTSNPN and CDR2 is SVGIG (reference sequence). CDR3 residues: CAWSGPAGGYNEQFF. As DNA, the CDR3 is TGTGCCTGGAGTGGGCCAGCGGGGGGGTACAATGAGCAGTTCTTC. The full variable domain, completed using reference TRBV30 and TRBJ2-1, is SQTIHQWPATLVQPVGSPLSLECTVEGTSNPNLYWYRQAAGRGLQLLFYSVGIGQISSEVPQNLSASRPQDRQFILSSKKLLLSDSGFYLCAWSGPAGGYNEQFFGPGTRLTVL.

The chain is built from TRBV11-1 and TRBJ2-7; D perhaps matches TRBD1 (6 bases). CDR3 length equals 13 residues. V lost 6 bases and J lost 11, with 20 bases in between. Germline CDR1 reads SGHAT; CDR2 reads FQDESV (reference sequence). The CDR3 DNA reads TGTGCCAGCAGTTATAATCACCGGGACACCAAGTACTTC. It translates to CASSYNHRDTKYF. Complete variable domain (other parts from reference TRBV11-1 and TRBJ2-7): EAEVAQSPRYKITEKSQAVAFWCDPISGHATLYWYRQILGQGPELLVQFQDESVVDDSQLPKDRFSAERLKGVDSTLKIQPAELGDSAMYLCASSYNHRDTKYFGPGTRLTVT.

V and J are TRBV28 and TRBJ1-2; a weak D match, TRBD1 (5 bases). The CDR3 has 13 residues. Trimming removed 6 bases at V and 8 bases at J, with 16 bases between. Germline-derived CDR1 and CDR2 are MDHEN and SYDVKM. CDR3 sequence reads: CASREDTKEGYTF. As DNA, the CDR3 is TGTGCCAGCAGGGAGGACACCAAGGAGGGCTACACCTTC.

This chain uses TRBV7-9 with TRBJ2-1; 9 bases fit TRBD2. V trimming: 4 bases; J trimming: 4 bases; junction bases outside the gene matches: 11. Germline V gene data show CDR1 as SEHNR and CDR2 as FQNEAQ (reference sequence). The length of the CDR3 is 17 residues. This CDR3 is CASSSPRLADTYNEQFF. The CDR3 coding sequence is TGTGCCAGCAGCTCCCCCAGACTAGCGGATACGTACAATGAGCAGTTCTTC.

This chain joins TRBV18 and TRBJ1-6; 7 bases fit TRBD1. V was pared by 4 bases and J by 4 bases, with 4 bases of the junction left unmatched. This CDR3 is built from 15 residues. CDR1 and CDR2 (germline): KGHSH, LQKENI. CDR3 DNA: TGTGCCAGCTCACGAACAGGGGTGTATAATTCACCCCTCCACTTT. Encoded protein: CASSRTGVYNSPLHF.

This sequence joins TRBV20-1 and TRBJ1-2, with no clear D. Looked up from germline, CDR1 is DFQATT and CDR2 is SNEGSKA (reference sequence). This CDR3 is built from 11 residues. The V and J ends lost 5 bases and 1 base respectively, with 5 bases between them. The CDR3 spells CSAEVNYGYTF. CDR3 nucleotide sequence: TGCAGTGCTGAAGTTAACTATGGCTACACCTTC.